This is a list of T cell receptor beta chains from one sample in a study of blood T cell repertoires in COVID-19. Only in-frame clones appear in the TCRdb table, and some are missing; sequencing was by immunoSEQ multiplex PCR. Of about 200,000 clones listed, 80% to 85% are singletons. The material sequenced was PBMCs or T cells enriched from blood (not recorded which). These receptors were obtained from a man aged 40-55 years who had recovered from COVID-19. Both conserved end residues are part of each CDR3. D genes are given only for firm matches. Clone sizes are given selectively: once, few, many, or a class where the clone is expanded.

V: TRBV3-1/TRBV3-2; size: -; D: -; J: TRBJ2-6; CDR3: CASSLIHPPGANVLTF; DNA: TGTGCCAGCAGCCTCATACACCCCCCCGGGGCCAACGTCCTGACTTTC
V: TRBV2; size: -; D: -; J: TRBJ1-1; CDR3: CASSESQVTEAFF; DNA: TGTGCCAGCAGCGAGTCGCAGGTAACTGAAGCTTTCTTT
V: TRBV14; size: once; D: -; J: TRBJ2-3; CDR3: CASSQGGGLTTQYF; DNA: TGTGCCAGCAGCCAGGGAGGTGGTTTAACTACGCAGTATTTT
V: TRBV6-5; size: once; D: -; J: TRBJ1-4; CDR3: CATGKGLEKLFF; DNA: TGTGCCACCGGCAAGGGACTTGAAAAACTGTTTTTT
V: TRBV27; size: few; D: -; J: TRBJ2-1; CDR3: CASSFTYTQAFTSYNEQFF; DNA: TGTGCCAGCAGTTTCACTTATACCCAGGCTTTTACTTCCTACAATGAGCAGTTCTTC
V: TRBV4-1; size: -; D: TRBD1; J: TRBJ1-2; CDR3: CASSQPTQGTSYGYTF; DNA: TGCGCCAGCAGCCAACCCACACAGGGGACCTCCTATGGCTACACCTTC
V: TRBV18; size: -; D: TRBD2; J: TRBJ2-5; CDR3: CASSKRGLAGAQETQYF; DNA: TGTGCCAGCTCAAAACGAGGGCTAGCGGGGGCCCAAGAGACCCAGTACTTC
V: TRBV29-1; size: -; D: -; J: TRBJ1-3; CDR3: CSVHSFERGDTIYF; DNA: TGCAGCGTTCACTCCTTTGAGCGGGGAGACACCATATATTTT
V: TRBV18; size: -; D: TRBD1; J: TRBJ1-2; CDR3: CASSRDRGNYGYTF; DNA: TGTGCCAGCTCACGGGACAGGGGAAACTATGGCTACACCTTC
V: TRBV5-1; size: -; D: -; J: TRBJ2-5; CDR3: CASSRTGSETQYF; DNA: TGCGCCAGCAGCCGAACGGGTTCGGAGACCCAGTACTTC
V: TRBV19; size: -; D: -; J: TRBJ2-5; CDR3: CASSPRVGETQYF; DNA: TGTGCCAGTAGTCCCAGGGTTGGGGAGACCCAGTACTTC
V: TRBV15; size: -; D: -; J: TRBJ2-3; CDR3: CATASGLSTDTQYF; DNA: TGTGCCACCGCCTCGGGACTCAGCACAGATACGCAGTATTTT
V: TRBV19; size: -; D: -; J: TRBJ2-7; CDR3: CASSTGSSYEQYF; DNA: TGTGCCAGTAGTACCGGGTCCTCCTACGAGCAGTACTTC
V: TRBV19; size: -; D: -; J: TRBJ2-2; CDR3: CASTLSGGGTVNTGELFF; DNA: TGTGCCAGTACTTTATCAGGTGGGGGGACAGTGAACACCGGGGAGCTGTTTTTT
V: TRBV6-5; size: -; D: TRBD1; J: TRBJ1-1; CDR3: CASSYSTGEGTEAFF; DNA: TGTGCCAGCAGTTATTCGACAGGGGAGGGCACTGAAGCTTTCTTT
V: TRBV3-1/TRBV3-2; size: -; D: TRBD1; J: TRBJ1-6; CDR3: CASSQFRTGTFNFNSPLHF; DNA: TGTGCCAGCAGCCAGTTCCGGACAGGGACATTCAATTTTAATTCACCCCTCCACTTT
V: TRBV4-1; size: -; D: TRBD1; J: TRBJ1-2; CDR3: CASSQVDRGDYGYTF; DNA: TGCGCCAGCAGCCAAGTGGACAGGGGGGACTATGGCTACACCTTC
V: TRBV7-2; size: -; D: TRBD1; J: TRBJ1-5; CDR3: CASSLRGTGAGNQPQHF; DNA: TGTGCCAGCAGCTTACGTGGGACAGGGGCAGGCAATCAGCCCCAGCATTTT
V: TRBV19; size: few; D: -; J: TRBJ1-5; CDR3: CAIFTRGNQPQHF; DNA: TGTGCCATCTTTACTCGGGGGAATCAGCCCCAGCATTTT
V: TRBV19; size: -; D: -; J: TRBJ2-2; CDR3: CASSTPGTLTGELFF; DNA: TGTGCCAGTAGTACACCCGGGACACTCACCGGGGAGCTGTTTTTT
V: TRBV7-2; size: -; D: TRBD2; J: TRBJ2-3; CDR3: CASSLGWLAGTDTQYF; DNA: TGTGCCAGCAGCTTAGGGTGGCTAGCGGGCACAGATACGCAGTATTTT
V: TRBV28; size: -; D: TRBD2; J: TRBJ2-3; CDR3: CGWGASGGTSTDTQYF; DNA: TGTGGTTGGGGGGCTAGCGGGGGAACTAGCACAGATACGCAGTATTTT